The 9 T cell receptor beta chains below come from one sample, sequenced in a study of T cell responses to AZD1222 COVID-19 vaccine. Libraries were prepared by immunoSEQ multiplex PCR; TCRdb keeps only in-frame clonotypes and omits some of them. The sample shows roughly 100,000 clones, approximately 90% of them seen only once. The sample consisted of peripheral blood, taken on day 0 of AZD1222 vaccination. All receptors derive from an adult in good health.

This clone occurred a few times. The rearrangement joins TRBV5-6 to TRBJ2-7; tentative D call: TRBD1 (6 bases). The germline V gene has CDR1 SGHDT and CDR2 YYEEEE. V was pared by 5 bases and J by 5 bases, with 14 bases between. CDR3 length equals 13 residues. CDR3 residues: CASRLTGFDEQYF. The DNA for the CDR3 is TGTGCCAGCAGATTAACAGGGTTCGACGAGCAGTACTTC.

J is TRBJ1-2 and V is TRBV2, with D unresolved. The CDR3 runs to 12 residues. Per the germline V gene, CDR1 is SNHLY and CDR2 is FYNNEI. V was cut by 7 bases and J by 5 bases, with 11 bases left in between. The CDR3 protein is CASTTEQYGYTF. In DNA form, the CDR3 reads TGTGCCAGCACCACCGAACAGTATGGCTACACCTTC.

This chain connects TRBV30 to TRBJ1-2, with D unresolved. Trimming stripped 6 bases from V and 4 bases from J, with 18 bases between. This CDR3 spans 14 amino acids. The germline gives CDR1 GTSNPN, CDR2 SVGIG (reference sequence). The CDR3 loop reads CACTQAGVSYGYTF. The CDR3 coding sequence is TGTGCCTGTACCCAAGCCGGGGTAAGCTATGGCTACACCTTC. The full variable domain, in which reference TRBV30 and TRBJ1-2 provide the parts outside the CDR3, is SQTIHQWPATLVQPVGSPLSLECTVEGTSNPNLYWYRQAAGRGLQLLFYSVGIGQISSEVPQNLSASRPQDRQFILSSKKLLLSDSGFYLCACTQAGVSYGYTFGSGTRLTVV.

In DNA form, the CDR3 reads TGTGCCAGCAGTTCCAAGGACAGGGGATCCTACGAGCAGTACTTC. Amino acid sequence: CASSSKDRGSYEQYF. The chain combines TRBV27 with TRBJ2-7; 9 bases are a match to TRBD1. Germline V gene sequence: CDR1 MNHEY, CDR2 SMNVEV (reference sequence). This CDR3 contains 15 residues. V lost 4 bases to trimming and J lost 1 base; unmatched junction nucleotides: 5.

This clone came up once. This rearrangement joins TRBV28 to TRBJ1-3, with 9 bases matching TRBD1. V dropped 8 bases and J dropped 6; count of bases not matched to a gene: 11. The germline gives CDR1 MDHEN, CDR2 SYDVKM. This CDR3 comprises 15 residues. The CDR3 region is CASGSVGQGLNTIYF. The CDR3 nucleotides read TGTGCCAGCGGATCCGTGGGACAGGGCCTAAACACCATATATTTT.

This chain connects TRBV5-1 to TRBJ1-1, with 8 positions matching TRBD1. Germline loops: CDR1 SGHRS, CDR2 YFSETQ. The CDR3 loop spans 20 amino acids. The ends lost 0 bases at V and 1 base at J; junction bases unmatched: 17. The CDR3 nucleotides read TGCGCCAGCAGCTTGGGACAGGGGCTGCACACCCCGGTCCGGAACACTGAAGCTTTCTTT. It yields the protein CASSLGQGLHTPVRNTEAFF.

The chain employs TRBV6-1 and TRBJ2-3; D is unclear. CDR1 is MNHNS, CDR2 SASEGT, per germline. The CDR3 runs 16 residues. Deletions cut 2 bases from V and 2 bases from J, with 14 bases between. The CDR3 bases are TGTGCCAGCAGTGAATTTTTCGGGTCAGACACAGATACGCAGTATTTT. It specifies CASSEFFGSDTDTQYF.

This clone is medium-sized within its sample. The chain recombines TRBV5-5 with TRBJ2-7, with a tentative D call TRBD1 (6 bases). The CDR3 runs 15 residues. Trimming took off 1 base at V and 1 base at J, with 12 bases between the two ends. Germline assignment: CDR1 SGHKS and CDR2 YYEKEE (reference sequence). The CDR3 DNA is TGTGCCAGCAGCTTGAGGGACATGCCTTCCTACGAGCAGTACTTC. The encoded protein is CASSLRDMPSYEQYF.

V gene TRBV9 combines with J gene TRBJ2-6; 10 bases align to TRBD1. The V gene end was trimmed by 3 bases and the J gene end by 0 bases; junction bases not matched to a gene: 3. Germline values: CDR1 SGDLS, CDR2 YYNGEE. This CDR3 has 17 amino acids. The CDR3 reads CASSATGGASGANVLTF. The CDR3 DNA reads TGTGCCAGCAGCGCGACAGGGGGCGCCTCTGGGGCCAACGTCCTGACTTTC. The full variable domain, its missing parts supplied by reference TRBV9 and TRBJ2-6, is DSGVTQTPKHLITATGQRVTLRCSPRSGDLSVYWYQQSLDQGLQFLIQYYNGEERAKGNILERFSAQQFPDLHSELNLSSLELGDSALYFCASSATGGASGANVLTFGAGSRLTVL.